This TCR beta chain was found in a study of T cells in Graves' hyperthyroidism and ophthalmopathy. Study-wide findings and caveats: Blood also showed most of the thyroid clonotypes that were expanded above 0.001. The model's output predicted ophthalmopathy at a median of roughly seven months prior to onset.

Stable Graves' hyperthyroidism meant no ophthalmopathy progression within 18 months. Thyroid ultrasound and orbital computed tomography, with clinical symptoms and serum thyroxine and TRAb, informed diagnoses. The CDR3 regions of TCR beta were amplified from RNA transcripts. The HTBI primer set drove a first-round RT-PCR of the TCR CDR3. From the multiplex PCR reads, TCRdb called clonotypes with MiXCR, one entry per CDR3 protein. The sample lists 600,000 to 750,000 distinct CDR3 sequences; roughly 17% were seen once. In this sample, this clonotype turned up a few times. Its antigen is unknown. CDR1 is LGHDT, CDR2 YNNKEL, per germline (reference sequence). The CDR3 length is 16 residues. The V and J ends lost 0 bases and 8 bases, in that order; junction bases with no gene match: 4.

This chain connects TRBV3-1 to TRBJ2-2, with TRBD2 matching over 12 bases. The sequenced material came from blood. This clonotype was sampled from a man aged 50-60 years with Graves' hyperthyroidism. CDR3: CASSQDELAGGGELFF. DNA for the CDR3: TGTGCCAGCAGCCAAGATGAACTAGCGGGAGGTGGGGAGCTGTTTTTT.